This TCR beta chain was documented in a study of CD8+ T cells in alopecia areata. The wider study: Once tofacitinib had been taken for 6 to 18 months, 6 months off drug followed.

Following RNA extraction, reverse transcription yielded cDNA that acted as the sequencing template. The repertoire was sequenced with immunoSEQ multiplex PCR; TCRdb's copy has only in-frame clones and lacks some. The table lists roughly 150,000 clones, more than 45% of them singletons. This CDR3 is built from 16 residues. Germline CDR1 reads MNHEY; CDR2 reads SMNVEV (reference sequence). Germline trimming cut 2 bases from V and 4 bases from J; bases unmatched to any gene: 5. Alopecia areata patients had lesional scalp punch biopsies and peripheral blood taken from them. The J gene is TRBJ2-2, the V gene TRBV27, with 9 bases identical to TRBD1. This TCR was sampled from a human donor with alopecia areata. Sequencing was carried out using CD4+ T cells sorted from blood. CDR3 nucleotide sequence: TGTGCCAGCAGTTTAGGGACAGGGTTTTCCACCGGGGAGCTGTTTTTT. Its protein is CASSLGTGFSTGELFF.